This T cell receptor (beta chain) is from a study of B cell selection in AIRE deficiency. Study findings and constraints: Shared Treg sequences were biased toward short CDR3s with few non-templated nucleotide insertions. Only about 9.3% of 3657 shared Treg sequences were patient-specific; roughly 30% healthy-specific.

The regulatory T cell sort gate was CD4+CD25hiCD127low/negative. Libraries were prepared by immunoSEQ multiplex PCR; TCRdb keeps only in-frame clonotypes and omits some of them. The table records 12,000 to 15,000 clones, about 93% of them present only once. On this clone: Its antigen is not known.

CDR1 SGHDT and CDR2 YYEEEE come from the germline V gene. J was trimmed by 1 base and V by 4 bases; bases with no gene match: 7. CDR3 length: 15 residues. The sequence was collected from a human donor with AIRE deficiency. The J gene is TRBJ2-7, the V gene TRBV5-6; 8 positions agree with TRBD1. Sequencing was done on a sample of Tregs sorted from PBMCs. Here the CDR3 reads CASSPGQGISYEQYF. DNA for the CDR3: TGTGCCAGCAGCCCCGGACAGGGAATATCCTACGAGCAGTACTTC.